This passage covers 21 T cell receptor beta chains from one sample sequenced in a study of vaccination effects on CD4 cells after COVID-19. Assay: immunoSEQ multiplex PCR; the TCRdb copy retains only in-frame clones and omits some. The sample yields roughly 64,000 clones, about 72% seen once. These receptors lack a known antigen. At the end of more than 8 days of culture, CD4+ T cells were isolated. Sequencing used CD4+ T cells from PBMCs cultured without peptide, obtained before COVID-19 vaccination. The receptors stem from a human donor who had a prior SARS-CoV-2 infection.

The chain is built from TRBV11-2 and TRBJ2-2; D is undetermined. This CDR3 has 15 amino acids. Germline CDR1 and CDR2: SGHAT and FQNNGV. V lost 1 base and J 8 bases, leaving 14 bases between the germline ends. The CDR3 protein is CASSLVTYASGELFF. The CDR3, as DNA: TGTGCCAGCAGCTTAGTTACCTACGCTTCGGGGGAGCTGTTTTTT. The whole variable domain, filled in from reference TRBV11-2 and TRBJ2-2, reads EAGVAQSPRYKIIEKRQSVAFWCNPISGHATLYWYQQILGQGPKLLIQFQNNGVVDDSQLPKDRFSAERLKGVDSTLKIQPAKLEDSAVYLCASSLVTYASGELFFGEGSRLTVL.

The V gene is TRBV5-1, the J gene TRBJ2-5; D is possibly TRBD1 or TRBD2 (5 bases each). Germline V gene sequence: CDR1 SGHRS, CDR2 YFSETQ. CDR3 length: 16 amino acids. The V and J ends lost 0 bases and 5 bases respectively, with 17 bases between them. The CDR3 here is CASSLDPLGVRETQYF. The CDR3 DNA reads TGCGCCAGCAGCTTGGATCCTCTGGGGGTTCGGGAGACCCAGTACTTC. Full variable domain (outside the CDR3, taken from reference TRBV5-1 and TRBJ2-5): KAGVTQTPRYLIKTRGQQVTLSCSPISGHRSVSWYQQTPGQGLQFLFEYFSETQRNKGNFPGRFSGRQFSNSRSEMNVSTLELGDSALYLCASSLDPLGVRETQYFGPGTRLLVL.

This clone was observed a handful of times. This chain uses TRBV12-3 or TRBV12-4 with TRBJ2-2, with D hard to call. This CDR3 has 12 amino acids. V was clipped by 7 bases and J by 5 bases, with 8 bases between them. CDR3 residues: CASTRRTGELFF. Written as DNA, the CDR3 is TGTGCCAGCACACGAAGGACCGGGGAGCTGTTTTTT.

The gene calls are TRBV29-1 and TRBJ1-5, with 10 positions matching TRBD1. The CDR3 covers 15 residues. The junction had 12 bases not matched to a gene; V was cut back by 6 bases and J by 7 bases. In germline, CDR1 is SQVTM, CDR2 ANQGSEA. The CDR3 sequence: CSVSSRDRGGQPQHF. DNA for the CDR3: TGCAGCGTCTCGTCCCGGGACAGGGGCGGACAGCCCCAGCATTTT.

A few counts support this clone. The sample carries other DNA sequences with the same CDR3. This rearrangement joins TRBV28 to TRBJ2-6; D gene unclear. The germline V and J ends were trimmed by 5 bases and 0 bases, with 11 bases remaining between them. Germline CDR1 MDHEN, CDR2 SYDVKM. The CDR3 spans 16 residues. DNA for the CDR3: TGTGCCAGCAGTCCTCGTCAGAGCTCTGGGGCCAACGTCCTGACTTTC. It encodes CASSPRQSSGANVLTF.

This clone has only a few counts. This sequence joins TRBV5-6 and TRBJ1-6; TRBD1 matches 7 bases. Trimming removed 2 bases from V and 10 bases from J; junction bases left unmatched: 12. Per germline, CDR1 SGHDT and CDR2 YYEEEE. The CDR3 is 16 amino acids. The CDR3: CASSFGVDRVGSPLHF. CDR3 nucleotides: TGTGCCAGCAGCTTCGGTGTAGACAGGGTCGGCTCACCCCTCCACTTT.

The chain couples TRBV25-1 to TRBJ2-3; tentatively, D is TRBD2 (6 bases). In germline, CDR1 is MGHDK, CDR2 SYGVNS. This CDR3 comprises 16 residues. The V end was cut by 1 base, the J end by 0 bases, with 11 bases between. As DNA, the CDR3 is TGTGCCAGCAGTGAATTGGCGGGGAAAAGCACAGATACGCAGTATTTT. As protein: CASSELAGKSTDTQYF.

The chain recombines TRBV3-1 (or the pseudogene TRBV3-2) with TRBJ1-2; the D is unclear. Germline assignment: CDR1 LGHDT and CDR2 YNNKEL (reference sequence). Trimming cost V 3 bases and J 5 bases, with 16 bases left between them. The CDR3 has 15 residues. CDR3 protein: CASSQLGSHTYGYTF. DNA for the CDR3: TGTGCCAGCAGCCAGTTAGGATCCCACACGTATGGCTACACCTTC.

V and J are TRBV7-2 and TRBJ2-5; D not certain. This CDR3 spans 13 amino acids. Germline V gene sequence: CDR1 SGHTA, CDR2 FQGNSA. V lost 8 bases and J 1 base, leaving 11 bases between the germline ends. CDR3 DNA: TGTGCCAGCTCCGTGGGTATCCAAGAGACCCAGTACTTC. It specifies CASSVGIQETQYF.

The chain links TRBV15 to TRBJ1-6; D might be TRBD1 (6 bases). The length of the CDR3 is 14 residues. Germline V gene lookup returns CDR1 LNHNV and CDR2 YYDKDF (reference sequence). Trimming removed 0 bases from V and 10 bases from J, with 10 bases in between. The CDR3 bases are TGTGCCACCAGCAGAGATGATGGGGGCTCACCCCTCCACTTT. It translates to CATSRDDGGSPLHF.

The chain uses TRBV3-1 (or the pseudogene TRBV3-2) and TRBJ1-6; D is undetermined. Germline V CDR1 and CDR2: LGHDT, YNNKEL (reference sequence). This CDR3 spans 14 amino acids. The V end was cut by 4 bases, the J end by 6 bases, with 10 bases between. Written as DNA, the CDR3 is TGTGCCAGCAGCCTTACCGGACTTAATTCACCCCTCCACTTT. It yields the protein CASSLTGLNSPLHF.

V gene TRBV21-1 combines with J gene TRBJ2-3; the listed D gene, TRBD1, was not tested against the DNA. TRBV21-1 corresponds to a pseudogene. There are 14 residues in the CDR3. The CDR3 DNA is TGTGCCAGTTTTCCAGGGGAACTCACAGATACGCAGTATTTT. It codes for CASFPGELTDTQYF.

This clone was observed a handful of times. The rearrangement links TRBV4-3 to TRBJ2-3, with 8 bases matching TRBD2. Germline CDR1 reads LGHNA; CDR2 reads YSLEER. J gave up 1 base and V 4 bases, and 10 bases lay outside the gene matches. The CDR3 has 17 amino acids. The chain's CDR3 is CASSRNAAAGGTDTQYF. CDR3 DNA: TGCGCCAGCAGCCGAAACGCAGCAGCGGGAGGCACAGATACGCAGTATTTT.

The genes are TRBV6-5 and TRBJ2-7, with 7 bases aligning to TRBD2. There are 16 residues in the CDR3. Germline CDR1 is MNHEY and CDR2 is SVGAGI. The trim removed 2 bases at V and 2 bases at J, leaving 9 bases unmatched. Here the CDR3 reads CASSYDGSSGPYEQYF. The DNA of the CDR3 is TGTGCCAGCAGTTACGATGGATCTAGCGGACCCTACGAGCAGTACTTC.

The chain links TRBV10-3 to TRBJ1-2; D unresolved. Germline CDR1 and CDR2: ENHRY and SYGVKD. Trimming pared 4 bases from V and 5 bases from J, leaving 8 bases between. The CDR3 covers 12 residues. CDR3 nucleotides: TGTGCCATCAGTGGGGCAGCATATGGCTACACCTTC. This sequence encodes CAISGAAYGYTF.

The rearrangement joins TRBV6-6 to TRBJ1-5; 9 bases agree with TRBD1. The CDR3 contains 16 residues. The germline V gene encodes CDR1 MNHNY and CDR2 SVGAGI (reference sequence). Losses at the gene ends were 2 bases for V and 1 base for J; bases not matched to a gene: 3. The CDR3 loop reads CASSYRTGASNQPQHF. In DNA, the CDR3 is TGTGCCAGCAGTTACCGGACAGGGGCCAGCAATCAGCCCCAGCATTTT.

The CDR3 protein is CASSSPGEATQYF. As DNA, the CDR3 is TGTGCCAGCAGTTCCCCAGGGGAGGCGACCCAGTACTTC. The gene calls are TRBV28 and TRBJ2-5; D is possibly TRBD1 or TRBD2 (6 bases each). Per germline, CDR1 MDHEN and CDR2 SYDVKM. V lost 4 bases to trimming and J lost 7 bases, with 13 bases between them. The CDR3 extends over 13 amino acids.

This clone has only a few counts. The chain recombines TRBV4-1 with TRBJ1-2; D possibly corresponds to TRBD1 (5 bases). The V gene lost 3 bases and the J gene lost 2 bases, with 10 bases spanning the gap. There are 14 residues in the CDR3. Germline assignment: CDR1 MGHRA and CDR2 YSYEKL. CDR3 region: CASSHQGRNYGYTF. CDR3 bases: TGCGCCAGCAGCCATCAGGGACGAAACTATGGCTACACCTTC.

This sequence joins TRBV29-1 and TRBJ2-1; 14 bases map to TRBD2. V lost 6 bases to trimming and J lost 5 bases; unmatched junction nucleotides: 6. This CDR3 has 15 residues. Germline CDR1 reads SQVTM; CDR2 reads ANQGSEA. CDR3 nucleotide sequence: TGCAGCGTCACCCGACTAGCGGGGGGGGACAATGAGCAGTTCTTC. This codes for CSVTRLAGGDNEQFF.

The chain links TRBV7-9 to TRBJ1-6; 10 nucleotides agree with TRBD1. Per germline, CDR1 SEHNR and CDR2 FQNEAQ (reference sequence). The CDR3 loop spans 17 amino acids. The V segment lost 3 bases and the J segment 0 bases; nucleotides outside the gene matches: 2. Here the CDR3 DNA reads TGTGCCAGCAGCTTCGGGACAGGGGACTCCTATAATTCACCCCTCCACTTT. Translated: CASSFGTGDSYNSPLHF.

The rearrangement uses TRBV5-1 and TRBJ2-5; 10 bases map to TRBD1. V lost 2 bases, J lost 2 bases, and 6 bases stayed unmatched. Germline V gene lookup returns CDR1 SGHRS and CDR2 YFSETQ. There are 16 residues in the CDR3. CDR3 loop: CASSLGGQGGQETQYF. The CDR3, as DNA: TGCGCCAGCAGCTTAGGAGGACAGGGGGGGCAAGAGACCCAGTACTTC.